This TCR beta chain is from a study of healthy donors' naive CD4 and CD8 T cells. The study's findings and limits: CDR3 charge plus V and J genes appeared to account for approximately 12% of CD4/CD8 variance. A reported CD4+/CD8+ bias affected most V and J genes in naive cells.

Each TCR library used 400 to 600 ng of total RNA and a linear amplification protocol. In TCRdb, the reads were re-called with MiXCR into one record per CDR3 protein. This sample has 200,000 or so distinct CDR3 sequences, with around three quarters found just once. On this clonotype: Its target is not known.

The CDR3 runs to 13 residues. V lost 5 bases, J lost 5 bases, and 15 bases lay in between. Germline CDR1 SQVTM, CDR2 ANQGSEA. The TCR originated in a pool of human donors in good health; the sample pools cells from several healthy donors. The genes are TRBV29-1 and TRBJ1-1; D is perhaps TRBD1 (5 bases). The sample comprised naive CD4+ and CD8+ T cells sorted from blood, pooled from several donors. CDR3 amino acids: CSVRRVGATEAFF. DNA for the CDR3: TGCAGCGTTCGTAGGGTTGGGGCGACTGAAGCTTTCTTT.